What follows are 18 T cell receptor beta chains derived from one specimen sequenced in a study of blood T cell repertoires in COVID-19. TCRdb's copy holds only in-frame clones and misses some; the assay was immunoSEQ multiplex PCR. Found here are about 300,000 clones, roughly 83% of them singletons; the top ten hold under 2%. The sample was peripheral blood. The receptors here all came from a woman aged 45-59 years with acute or convalescent COVID-19.

Note on this clone: This specimen includes other DNA sequences encoding the same CDR3. The CDR3 sequence: CASSQKGSGGPYEQYF. The CDR3 DNA follows: TGTGCCAGCAGCCAAAAGGGGAGCGGGGGACCATACGAGCAGTACTTC. The chain combines TRBV3-1 (or the pseudogene TRBV3-2) with TRBJ2-7; 8 nucleotides match TRBD2. Germline V gene sequence: CDR1 LGHDT, CDR2 YNNKEL (reference sequence). The CDR3 runs to 16 residues. With 2 bases clipped from V and 4 bases from J, the junction kept 10 bases outside the gene matches.

The V call is TRBV2, the J call TRBJ2-1; a weak D match, TRBD1 (6 bases). Germline lookup yields CDR1 SNHLY and CDR2 FYNNEI. The CDR3 has 13 residues. V lost 7 bases and J 8 bases, leaving 15 bases between the germline ends. The CDR3 here is CASNTGNWHEQFF. DNA for the CDR3: TGTGCCAGCAACACAGGGAATTGGCATGAGCAGTTCTTC.

V gene TRBV19 combines with J gene TRBJ2-1; D gene unclear. CDR1 is LNHDA, CDR2 SQIVND, per germline (reference sequence). CDR3 length: 18 amino acids. V lost 0 bases to trimming and J lost 0 bases, with 15 bases between them. CDR3 DNA sequence: TGTGCCAGTAGTATAGATTTCATTGTCCCGAGCTCCTACAATGAGCAGTTCTTC. This translates into CASSIDFIVPSSYNEQFF.

For the CDR3, the DNA is TGTGCCTGGAGTGCTAGAGGGGGGGGACAAAATAGCAATCAGCCCCAGCATTTT. Translating gives CAWSARGGGQNSNQPQHF. The J gene is TRBJ1-5, the V gene TRBV30, with D possibly matching TRBD1 (6 bases). The length of the CDR3 is 18 residues. CDR1 and CDR2 from the germline V gene are GTSNPN and SVGIG (reference sequence). Trimming took 1 base from V and 0 from J, leaving 19 bases between them.

The chain is built from TRBV27 and TRBJ2-6; the D is unclear. V shed 2 bases and J shed 0 bases, with 14 bases lying between them. The CDR3 extends over 18 amino acids. The germline gives CDR1 MNHEY, CDR2 SMNVEV (reference sequence). CDR3: CASSLMAAPSSGANVLTF. CDR3 sequence (DNA): TGTGCCAGCAGTTTAATGGCAGCGCCAAGCTCTGGGGCCAACGTCCTGACTTTC. The variable domain in full, with the rest retrieved from reference TRBV27 and TRBJ2-6, is EAQVTQNPRYLITVTGKKLTVTCSQNMNHEYMSWYRQDPGLGLRQIYYSMNVEVTDKGDVPEGYKVSRKEKRNFPLILESPSPNQTSLYFCASSLMAAPSSGANVLTFGAGSRLTVL.

The chain links TRBV10-3 to TRBJ1-1; 8 nucleotides align to TRBD1. After removal of 6 bases from V and 0 bases from J, the junction contained 3 bases not matched to a gene. Germline CDR1 is ENHRY and CDR2 is SYGVKD. There are 14 residues in the CDR3. CDR3 in DNA: TGTGCCATCAGGTGGACAGGGATGAACACTGAAGCTTTCTTT. Its translation is CAIRWTGMNTEAFF.

This chain joins TRBV4-1 and TRBJ1-3; D is uncertain. The CDR3 extends over 16 amino acids. Germline values: CDR1 MGHRA, CDR2 YSYEKL. V lost 4 bases and J lost 0, with 13 bases in between. The chain's CDR3 is CASSLQPRYSGNTIYF. In DNA form, the CDR3 reads TGCGCCAGCAGCCTTCAACCCCGGTACTCTGGAAACACCATATATTTT.

The chain combines TRBV18 with TRBJ1-5; D not certain. Looked up from germline, CDR1 is KGHSH and CDR2 is LQKENI. The germline V and J ends were trimmed by 4 bases and 4 bases, with 8 bases remaining between them. The CDR3 spans 13 residues. CDR3 residues: CASSLSLNQPQHF. CDR3 DNA sequence: TGTGCCAGCTCACTTTCTTTAAATCAGCCCCAGCATTTT.

The V call is TRBV5-6, the J call TRBJ1-2, with 7 bases fitting TRBD1. CDR1 and CDR2 from the germline V gene are SGHDT and YYEEEE. This CDR3 has 12 amino acids. Unmatched junction bases numbered 4, after V lost 4 bases and J lost 7 bases. CDR3 DNA: TGTGCCAGCAGCCTGACAGGGATTGGCTACACCTTC. Its protein product is CASSLTGIGYTF.

This chain connects TRBV5-1 to TRBJ2-2; no firm D call. This CDR3 has 15 amino acids. Per the germline V gene, CDR1 is SGHRS and CDR2 is YFSETQ. Between the trimmed V and J ends, which lost 0 bases and 2 bases, there was a span of 8 bases. This CDR3 is CASSLVLTNTGELFF. In DNA form, the CDR3 reads TGCGCCAGCAGCTTGGTTTTGACAAACACCGGGGAGCTGTTTTTT.

The chain has TRBV4-2 and TRBJ2-2; 16 bases are shared with TRBD2. CDR1 is LGHNA, CDR2 YNFKEQ, per germline. Trimming at V came to 3 bases and at J to 6 bases, leaving 7 bases not matched to a gene. The CDR3 is 18 residues long. The CDR3 protein is CASSQGTSGRASAGELFF. The CDR3, as DNA: TGTGCCAGCAGCCAGGGGACTAGCGGGAGGGCCAGCGCCGGGGAGCTGTTTTTT.

As concerns this clone: Other DNA sequences in the same sample also yield this CDR3. V and J are TRBV24-1 and TRBJ2-5, with TRBD2 identical over 10 bases. V was clipped by 3 bases and J by 2 bases; unmatched bases: 5. The CDR3 covers 16 residues. From germline, CDR1 is KGHDR and CDR2 SFDVKD. CDR3 in DNA: TGTGCCACCAGTGATCCCGGACTAGCGGATCAAGAGACCCAGTACTTC. It encodes CATSDPGLADQETQYF.

There are a few counts of this clone. The chain uses TRBV24-1 and TRBJ2-2; D perhaps matches TRBD1 (6 bases). This CDR3 has 17 residues. The V and J ends lost 0 bases and 2 bases respectively, with 12 bases between them. Germline V gives CDR1 KGHDR, CDR2 SFDVKD. The CDR3 loop reads CATSDLLQGTNTGELFF. Written as DNA, the CDR3 is TGTGCCACCAGTGATTTGCTACAGGGAACTAACACCGGGGAGCTGTTTTTT.

In this sample, this clone turned up once. Germline and junction disagree at one end, which may indicate a read error. CDR3 amino acids: CASREETGLWPQHF. The DNA of the CDR3 is TGTGCCAGCAGAGAAGAGACAGGCCTATGGCCCCAGCATTTT. The chain carries TRBV6-1 and TRBJ1-5, with D maybe TRBD1 (6 bases). The germline V gene encodes CDR1 MNHNS and CDR2 SASEGT. The CDR3 is 14 residues long.

The chain links TRBV3-1 (or the pseudogene TRBV3-2) to TRBJ2-7, with 12 bases that match TRBD2. The V and J ends lost 1 base and 5 bases, in that order; junction bases with no gene match: 9. The CDR3 loop spans 17 amino acids. Germline values: CDR1 LGHDT, CDR2 YNNKEL (reference sequence). CDR3 nucleotides: TGTGCCAGCAGCCAAGCCTTCCAACTAGCGGGAGGCCACGAGCAGTACTTC. As protein: CASSQAFQLAGGHEQYF.

The V call is TRBV6-2 or TRBV6-3, the J call TRBJ2-1; a possible D gene is TRBD1 (6 bases). There are 14 residues in the CDR3. V gave up 6 bases and J gave up 1 base, with 10 bases separating them. Germline V gives CDR1 MNHEY, CDR2 SVGEGT. CDR3: CASSKQGSYNEQFF. For the CDR3, the DNA is TGTGCCAGCAGCAAACAGGGTTCCTACAATGAGCAGTTCTTC.

This rearrangement joins TRBV18 to TRBJ1-4; no clear D. In germline, CDR1 is KGHSH, CDR2 LQKENI. The CDR3 contains 14 residues. V lost 3 bases and J lost 10, with 15 bases in between. This CDR3 is CASSPIGAGGKLFF. CDR3 bases: TGTGCCAGCTCACCCATTGGTGCCGGAGGAAAACTGTTTTTT.

This chain joins TRBV7-8 and TRBJ2-2, with D tentatively TRBD1 (6 bases). Germline V gene data show CDR1 as SGHVS and CDR2 as FQNEAQ. This CDR3 contains 17 residues. Trimming stripped 0 bases from V and 5 bases from J, with 16 bases between. DNA for the CDR3: TGTGCCAGCAGCTTAGCGGGGCAGGGGTTATGGACCGGGGAGCTGTTTTTT. Its translation: CASSLAGQGLWTGELFF.